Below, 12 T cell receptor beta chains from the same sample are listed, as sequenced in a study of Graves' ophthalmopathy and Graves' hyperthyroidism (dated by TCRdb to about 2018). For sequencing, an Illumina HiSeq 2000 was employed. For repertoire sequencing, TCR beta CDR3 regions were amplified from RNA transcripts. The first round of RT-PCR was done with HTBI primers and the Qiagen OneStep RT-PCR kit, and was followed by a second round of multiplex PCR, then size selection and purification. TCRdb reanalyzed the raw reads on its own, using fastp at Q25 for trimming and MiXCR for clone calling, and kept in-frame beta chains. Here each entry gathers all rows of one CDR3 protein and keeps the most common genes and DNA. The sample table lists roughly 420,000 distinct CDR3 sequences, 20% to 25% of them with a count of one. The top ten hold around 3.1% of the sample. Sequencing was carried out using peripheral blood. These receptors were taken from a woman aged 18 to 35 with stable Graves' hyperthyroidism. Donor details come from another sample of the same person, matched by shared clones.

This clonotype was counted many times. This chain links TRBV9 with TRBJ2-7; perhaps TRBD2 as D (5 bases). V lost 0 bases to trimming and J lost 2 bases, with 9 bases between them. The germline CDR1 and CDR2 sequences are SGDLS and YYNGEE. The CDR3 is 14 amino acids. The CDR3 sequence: CASSVAGIAYEQYF. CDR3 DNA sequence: TGTGCCAGCAGCGTAGCGGGGATAGCCTACGAGCAGTACTTC. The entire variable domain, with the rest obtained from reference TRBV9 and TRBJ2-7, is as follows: DSGVTQTPKHLITATGQRVTLRCSPRSGDLSVYWYQQSLDQGLQFLIQYYNGEERAKGNILERFSAQQFPDLHSELNLSSLELGDSALYFCASSVAGIAYEQYFGPGTRLTVT.

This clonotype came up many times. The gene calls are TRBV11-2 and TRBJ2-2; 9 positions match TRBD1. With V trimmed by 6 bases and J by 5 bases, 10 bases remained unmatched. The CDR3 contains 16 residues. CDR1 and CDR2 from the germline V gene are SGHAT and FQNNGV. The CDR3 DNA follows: TGTGCCAGCAGACGTCCCGGGACAGGGAGGACCGGGGAGCTGTTTTTT. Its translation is CASRRPGTGRTGELFF.

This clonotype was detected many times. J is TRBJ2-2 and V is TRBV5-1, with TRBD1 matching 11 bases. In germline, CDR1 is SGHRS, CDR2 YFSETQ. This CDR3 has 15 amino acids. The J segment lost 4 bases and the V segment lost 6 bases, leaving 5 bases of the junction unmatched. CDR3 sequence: CASNGQGAFTGELFF. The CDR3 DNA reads TGCGCCAGCAACGGACAGGGGGCGTTCACCGGGGAGCTGTTTTTT.

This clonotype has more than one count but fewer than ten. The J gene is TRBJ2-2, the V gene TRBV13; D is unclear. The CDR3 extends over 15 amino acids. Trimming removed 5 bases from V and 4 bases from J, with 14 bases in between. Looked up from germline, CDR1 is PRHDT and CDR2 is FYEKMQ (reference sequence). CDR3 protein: CASSGVSASTGELFF. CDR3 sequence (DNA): TGTGCCAGCAGCGGGGTGAGCGCCTCCACCGGGGAGCTGTTTTTT.

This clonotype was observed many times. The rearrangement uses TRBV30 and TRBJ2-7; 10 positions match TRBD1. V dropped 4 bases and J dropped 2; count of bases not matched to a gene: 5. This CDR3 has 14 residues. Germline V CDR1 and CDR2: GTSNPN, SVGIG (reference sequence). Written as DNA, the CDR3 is TGTGCCTGGACGGGACAGGGGAAAGCCTACGAGCAGTACTTC. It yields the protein CAWTGQGKAYEQYF.

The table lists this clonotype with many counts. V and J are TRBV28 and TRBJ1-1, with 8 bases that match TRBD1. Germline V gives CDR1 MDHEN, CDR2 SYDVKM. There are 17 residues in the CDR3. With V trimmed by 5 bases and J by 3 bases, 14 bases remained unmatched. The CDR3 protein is CASSEDRVGPRYTEAFF. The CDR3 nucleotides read TGTGCCAGCAGTGAGGACAGGGTGGGGCCCCGGTACACTGAAGCTTTCTTT.

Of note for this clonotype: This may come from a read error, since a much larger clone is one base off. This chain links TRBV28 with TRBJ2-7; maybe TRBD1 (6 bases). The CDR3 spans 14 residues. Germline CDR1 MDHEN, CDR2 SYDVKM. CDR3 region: CVSSRTVLSYEQYF. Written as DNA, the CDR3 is TGTGTCAGCAGTCGGACAGTTCTGTCCTACGAGCAGTACTTC.

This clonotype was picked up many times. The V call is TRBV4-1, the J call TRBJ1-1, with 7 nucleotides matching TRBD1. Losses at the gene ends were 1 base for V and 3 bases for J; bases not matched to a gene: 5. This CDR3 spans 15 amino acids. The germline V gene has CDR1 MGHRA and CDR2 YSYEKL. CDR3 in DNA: TGCGCCAGCAGCCAAGGTAGGGGGCGGGACACTGAAGCTTTCTTT. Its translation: CASSQGRGRDTEAFF.

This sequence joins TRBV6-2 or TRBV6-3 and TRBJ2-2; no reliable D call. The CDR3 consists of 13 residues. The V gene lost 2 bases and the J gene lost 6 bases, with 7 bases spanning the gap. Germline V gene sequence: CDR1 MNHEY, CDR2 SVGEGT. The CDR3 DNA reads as TGTGCCAGCAGTTACCTCTCTCCCGGGGAGCTGTTTTTT. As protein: CASSYLSPGELFF.

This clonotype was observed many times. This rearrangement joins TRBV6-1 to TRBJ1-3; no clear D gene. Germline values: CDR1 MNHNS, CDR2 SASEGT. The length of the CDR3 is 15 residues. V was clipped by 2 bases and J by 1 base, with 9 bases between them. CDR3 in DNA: TGTGCCAGCAGTGAATCGGTGGGATCTGGAAACACCATATATTTT. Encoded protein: CASSESVGSGNTIYF.

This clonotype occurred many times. Here the CDR3 reads CASSLTPTVTYEQYF. In DNA form, the CDR3 reads TGTGCCAGCAGCTTAACCCCGACCGTAACCTACGAGCAGTACTTC. V and J are TRBV9 and TRBJ2-7, with D uncertain. The germline V and J ends were trimmed by 4 bases and 2 bases, with 16 bases remaining between them. The germline CDR1 and CDR2 sequences are SGDLS and YYNGEE. The CDR3 contains 15 residues.

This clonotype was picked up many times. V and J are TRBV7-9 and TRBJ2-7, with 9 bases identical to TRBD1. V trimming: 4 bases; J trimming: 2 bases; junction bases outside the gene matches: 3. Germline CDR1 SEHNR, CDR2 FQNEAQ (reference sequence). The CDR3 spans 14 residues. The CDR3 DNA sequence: TGTGCCAGCAGCTCAACAGGGGGCACCTACGAGCAGTACTTC. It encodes CASSSTGGTYEQYF.